This TCR beta chain was profiled in a study of blood T cells in healthy people across ages. Overall study findings and caveats: Naive CD4+ cells and diversity were both higher in long-lived donors than in aged donors. Estimates based on one million T cells were treated as lower bounds. The unsorted PBMCs prevented any conclusive comparison of naive versus antigen-experienced cells.

The CDR3 is 17 residues long. The germline CDR1 and CDR2 sequences are SQVTM and ANQGSEA. Losses at the gene ends were 3 bases for V and 4 bases for J; bases not matched to a gene: 16. A minimum of 5.5 micrograms of total RNA was extracted per sample. The table lists this clonotype with many counts. The antigen is not known. Primers used in a second PCR of about 7 to 11 cycles were a sample-barcoded 5' primer and a J-beta primer mix. TCRdb re-analysed the 5' RACE reads in MiXCR, keeping a single row per CDR3 protein. The sample lists some 1.5 million distinct CDR3 sequences, 28% occurring once. This chain uses TRBV29-1 with TRBJ2-5; 8 positions match TRBD1. This clonotype originated in a woman aged 25-40 years in good health. The sequenced sample consisted of blood. In DNA, the CDR3 is TGCAGCGTTGACAGGGGGCCGCAGGGGGCGCGAGGAGAGACCCAGTACTTC. Encoded protein: CSVDRGPQGARGETQYF.